This record concerns one TCR beta chain sequence. Genomic DNA, the template, was used for profiling of the TCR beta VDJ and CDR3. MiXCR, applied by TCRdb to the reads, yields one record per CDR3 protein. The sample includes roughly 150,000 distinct CDR3 sequences, around half of them seen just once. The data were obtained in a study of CD8+CD57+ T cells in acquired aplastic anemia. Patients chosen for sequencing had shown CD8+CD57+ cell expansion by flow cytometry. The V gene lost 3 bases and the J gene lost 0 bases, with 11 bases spanning the gap. Germline-derived CDR1 and CDR2 are LNHNV and YYDKDF (reference sequence). CDR3 length equals 15 residues.

The sequence was obtained from a human donor with aplastic anemia. What was sequenced was sorted CD4+, CD8+, or CD8+CD57+ T cells (not recorded which) from PBMCs. V gene TRBV15 combines with J gene TRBJ1-2; D is possibly TRBD1 (5 bases). Here the CDR3 reads CATSSGLGANYGYTF. CDR3 nucleotides: TGTGCCACCAGCAGCGGACTGGGGGCTAACTATGGCTACACCTTC.